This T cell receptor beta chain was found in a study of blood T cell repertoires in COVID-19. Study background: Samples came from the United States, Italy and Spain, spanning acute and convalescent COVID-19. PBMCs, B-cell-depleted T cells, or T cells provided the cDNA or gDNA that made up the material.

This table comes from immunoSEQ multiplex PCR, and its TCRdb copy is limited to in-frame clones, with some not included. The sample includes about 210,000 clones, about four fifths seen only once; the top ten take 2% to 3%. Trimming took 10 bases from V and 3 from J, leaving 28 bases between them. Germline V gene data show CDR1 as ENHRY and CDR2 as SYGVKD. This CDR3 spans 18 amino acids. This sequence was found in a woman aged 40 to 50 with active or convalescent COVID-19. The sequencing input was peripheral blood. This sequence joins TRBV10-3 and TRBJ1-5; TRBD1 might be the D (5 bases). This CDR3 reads CATAPGVGGSSFNQPQHF. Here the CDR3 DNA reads TGTGCCACCGCACCTGGGGTGGGGGGATCGTCGTTCAATCAGCCCCAGCATTTT.